A selection of T cell receptor beta chains follows, all from one sample in a study of T cell responses to AZD1222 COVID-19 vaccine. Some clones are missing from TCRdb's copy, which holds only in-frame ones; the method was immunoSEQ multiplex PCR. The repertoire includes fewer than 150,000 clones, nearly 90% of them detected once, and around 4.5% sits in the top ten. Sample: peripheral blood, taken on day 0 of AZD1222 vaccination. Receptors were obtained from an adult in good health. CDR3s include the opening cysteine and the closing phenylalanine or tryptophan. Fields, in order: J gene, V gene, D gene, clone size, CDR3 protein, CDR3 DNA. The D gene is left open where the match is weak. The size of a clone is reported for some rows only, either as once, few or many, or as a class for expanded clones.

J: TRBJ1-6
V: TRBV10-3
D: .
size: .
CDR3: CATVNGGGNYNSPLHF
DNA: TGTGCCACCGTGAATGGGGGGGGGAATTATAATTCACCCCTCCACTTT

J: TRBJ2-7
V: TRBV5-1
D: TRBD2
size: .
CDR3: CASSLVGTGGLAGFGEQYF
DNA: TGCGCCAGCAGCTTGGTAGGGACAGGGGGACTAGCGGGGTTCGGCGAGCAGTACTTC

J: TRBJ1-1
V: TRBV28
D: .
size: once
CDR3: CASYQQVLNTEAFF
DNA: TGTGCCAGCTACCAACAGGTTCTGAACACTGAAGCTTTCTTT

J: TRBJ1-4
V: TRBV11-2
D: .
size: .
CDR3: CASSFRPADEKLFF
DNA: TGTGCCAGCAGCTTTCGTCCCGCGGATGAAAAACTGTTTTTT

J: TRBJ2-4
V: TRBV6-5
D: .
size: .
CDR3: CASSYSSRGVNIQYF
DNA: TGTGCCAGCAGTTACTCCAGTCGGGGTGTCAACATTCAGTACTTC

J: TRBJ1-2
V: TRBV5-1
D: .
size: .
CDR3: CASSPEGPPSYGYTF
DNA: TGCGCCAGCAGCCCAGAGGGGCCGCCATCTTATGGCTACACCTTC

J: TRBJ1-3
V: TRBV27
D: .
size: .
CDR3: CASSLKGLSGNTIYF
DNA: TGTGCCAGCAGTTTAAAGGGGTTGAGTGGAAACACCATATATTTT

J: TRBJ1-6
V: TRBV5-4
D: TRBD1
size: .
CDR3: CASSAGTAISPLHF
DNA: TGTGCCAGCAGCGCCGGGACAGCCATTTCACCCCTCCACTTT

J: TRBJ2-1
V: TRBV11-2
D: .
size: .
CDR3: CASSLGGSYNEQFF
DNA: TGTGCCAGCAGCTTAGGGGGCTCCTACAATGAGCAGTTCTTC

J: TRBJ2-2
V: TRBV7-7
D: TRBD2
size: .
CDR3: CASSLDATSGITGELFF
DNA: TGTGCCAGCAGCTTAGATGCGACTAGCGGGATAACCGGGGAGCTGTTTTTT

J: TRBJ2-5
V: TRBV7-9
D: .
size: .
CDR3: CASSLFDVIQETQYF
DNA: TGTGCCAGCAGCTTATTCGATGTCATTCAAGAGACCCAGTACTTC

J: TRBJ2-3
V: TRBV18
D: .
size: .
CDR3: CASLGGLGTDTQYF
DNA: TGTGCCAGTTTAGGGGGGCTGGGCACAGATACGCAGTATTTT

J: TRBJ1-2
V: TRBV4-2
D: .
size: .
CDR3: CASSQIGDGYTF
DNA: TGTGCCAGCAGCCAAATCGGGGATGGCTACACCTTC

J: TRBJ1-1
V: TRBV2
D: TRBD1
size: .
CDR3: CATGQGNTEAFF
DNA: TGTGCCACGGGACAGGGGAACACTGAAGCTTTCTTT

J: TRBJ2-7
V: TRBV19
D: TRBD1
size: .
CDR3: CASSRRRGTGYHEQYF
DNA: TGTGCCAGTAGTAGGCGGAGGGGGACAGGGTACCACGAGCAGTACTTC

J: TRBJ1-2
V: TRBV5-1
D: .
size: .
CDR3: CASSLLGNGDYGYTF
DNA: TGCGCCAGCAGCTTGTTGGGCAATGGGGACTATGGCTACACCTTC

J: TRBJ2-7
V: TRBV28
D: .
size: .
CDR3: CASSPTSPHEQYF
DNA: TGTGCCAGCAGTCCTACTAGTCCCCACGAGCAGTACTTC

J: TRBJ1-2
V: TRBV30
D: .
size: .
CDR3: CAWSVAGEKYGYTF
DNA: TGTGCCTGGAGTGTAGCGGGGGAGAAATATGGCTACACCTTC

J: TRBJ1-2
V: TRBV12-3/TRBV12-4
D: .
size: .
CDR3: CASSADSNYGYTF
DNA: TGTGCCAGCAGTGCCGACAGTAACTATGGCTACACCTTC

J: TRBJ2-1
V: TRBV19
D: TRBD1
size: .
CDR3: CASSPTGTAYNEQFF
DNA: TGTGCCAGTAGCCCGACAGGGACGGCCTACAATGAGCAGTTCTTC

J: TRBJ2-1
V: TRBV11-1
D: .
size: .
CDR3: CASSLGFYNEQFF
DNA: TGTGCCAGCAGCTTGGGGTTTTACAATGAGCAGTTCTTC

J: TRBJ2-7
V: TRBV6-6
D: TRBD1
size: .
CDR3: CASSPRDRSSEQYF
DNA: TGTGCCAGCAGTCCCCGGGACAGGAGCTCCGAGCAGTACTTC

J: TRBJ2-1
V: TRBV7-9
D: TRBD2
size: .
CDR3: CASSPQLAGGPGEQFF
DNA: TGTGCCAGCAGCCCGCAACTAGCGGGAGGGCCCGGGGAGCAGTTCTTC

J: TRBJ1-2
V: TRBV19
D: TRBD1
size: .
CDR3: CASSIVDRGRHGYTF
DNA: TGTGCCAGTAGTATAGTTGACAGGGGACGTCACGGCTACACCTTC

J: TRBJ2-1
V: TRBV12-5
D: TRBD1
size: .
CDR3: CASGLVDLGGTGYNNEQFF
DNA: TGTGCTAGTGGTTTGGTAGATTTAGGGGGCACAGGTTACAACAATGAGCAGTTCTTC

J: TRBJ1-1
V: TRBV30
D: TRBD1
size: .
CDR3: CAWSITGGTEAFF
DNA: TGTGCCTGGAGTATAACAGGGGGCACTGAAGCTTTCTTT

J: TRBJ1-2
V: TRBV4-1
D: .
size: .
CDR3: CASSHPGRRNYGYTF
DNA: TGCGCCAGCAGCCACCCTGGACGGCGCAACTATGGCTACACCTTC

J: TRBJ1-4
V: TRBV7-2
D: .
size: .
CDR3: CASSLGAGMDEKLFF
DNA: TGTGCCAGCAGCTTAGGGGCAGGGATGGATGAAAAACTGTTTTTT

J: TRBJ1-3
V: TRBV4-1
D: TRBD1
size: .
CDR3: CASSPGTGGLSGNTIYF
DNA: TGCGCCAGCAGCCCCGGGACAGGGGGTCTCTCTGGAAACACCATATATTTT

J: TRBJ1-3
V: TRBV18
D: TRBD1
size: .
CDR3: CASSLWTGRVEGSGNTIYF
DNA: TGTGCCAGCTCCCTTTGGACAGGGAGAGTGGAAGGATCTGGAAACACCATATATTTT

J: TRBJ1-4
V: TRBV19
D: .
size: .
CDR3: CASSIGGGQNEKLFF
DNA: TGTGCCAGTAGTATAGGGGGAGGGCAGAATGAAAAACTGTTTTTT

J: TRBJ1-6
V: TRBV27
D: .
size: .
CDR3: CASSYSTGTQSPLHF
DNA: TGTGCCAGCAGTTATTCGACAGGAACCCAATCACCCCTCCACTTT

J: TRBJ2-1
V: TRBV12-3/TRBV12-4
D: .
size: .
CDR3: CASSTRQGEQFF
DNA: TGTGCCAGCAGCACCCGCCAGGGTGAGCAGTTCTTC

J: TRBJ2-3
V: TRBV25-1
D: .
size: .
CDR3: CASSESGFTSTDTQYF
DNA: TGTGCCAGCAGTGAATCCGGGTTCACTAGCACAGATACGCAGTATTTT

J: TRBJ2-3
V: TRBV6-5
D: .
size: .
CDR3: CATPSMLDTQYF
DNA: TGTGCCACCCCATCTATGCTGGATACGCAGTATTTT

J: TRBJ2-7
V: TRBV7-2
D: .
size: .
CDR3: CASSLVGGGPSYEQYF
DNA: TGTGCCAGCAGCTTAGTAGGTGGGGGCCCCTCCTACGAGCAGTACTTC

J: TRBJ1-2
V: TRBV29-1
D: TRBD1
size: .
CDR3: CSVEDPGTGSANYGYTF
DNA: TGCAGCGTTGAAGATCCCGGGACAGGCTCAGCTAACTATGGCTACACCTTC

J: TRBJ1-2
V: TRBV10-3
D: .
size: once
CDR3: CAISQTANYGYTF
DNA: TGTGCCATCAGCCAGACAGCAAACTATGGCTACACCTTC

J: TRBJ1-5
V: TRBV28
D: .
size: .
CDR3: CASRGSGQPQHF
DNA: TGTGCCAGCAGGGGTTCGGGTCAGCCCCAGCATTTT

J: TRBJ1-2
V: TRBV18
D: TRBD1
size: .
CDR3: CASLGQGASYTF
DNA: TGTGCCAGCCTCGGACAGGGGGCAAGCTACACCTTC

J: TRBJ1-1
V: TRBV6-5
D: TRBD1
size: .
CDR3: CASRGTGQNTEAFF
DNA: TGTGCCAGCAGGGGGACAGGCCAGAACACTGAAGCTTTCTTT

J: TRBJ2-7
V: TRBV13
D: .
size: medium-sized
CDR3: CASSYGSSYEQYF
DNA: TGTGCCAGCAGCTACGGTAGCTCCTACGAGCAGTACTTC

J: TRBJ2-7
V: TRBV7-9
D: .
size: few
CDR3: CASSFSTGYPYEQYF
DNA: TGTGCCAGCAGTTTTAGTACGGGGTACCCCTACGAGCAGTACTTC

J: TRBJ2-3
V: TRBV7-2
D: .
size: .
CDR3: CASSTFLATSTDTQYF
DNA: TGTGCCAGCAGCACCTTCTTAGCGACTAGCACAGATACGCAGTATTTT

J: TRBJ2-5
V: TRBV7-2
D: TRBD1
size: .
CDR3: CASSLGDRGHLETQYF
DNA: TGTGCCAGCAGCTTGGGGGACAGGGGGCACCTGGAGACCCAGTACTTC

J: TRBJ2-3
V: TRBV27
D: .
size: .
CDR3: CASSFRDFTDTQYF
DNA: TGTGCCAGCAGTTTCCGGGACTTCACAGATACGCAGTATTTT

J: TRBJ2-3
V: TRBV11-2
D: .
size: .
CDR3: CASSFPGNTQYF
DNA: TGTGCCAGCAGCTTCCCCGGGAATACGCAGTATTTT

J: TRBJ1-6
V: TRBV2
D: .
size: .
CDR3: CASKGYDNSPLHF
DNA: TGTGCCAGCAAGGGTTATGATAATTCACCCCTCCACTTT

J: TRBJ1-1
V: TRBV28
D: .
size: .
CDR3: CASSSTRLNTEAFF
DNA: TGTGCCAGCAGTTCAACGAGGCTGAACACTGAAGCTTTCTTT

J: TRBJ2-4
V: TRBV28
D: .
size: .
CDR3: CASLAAPRENIQYF
DNA: TGTGCCAGCCTAGCCGCTCCTAGAGAGAACATTCAGTACTTC

J: TRBJ1-1
V: TRBV28
D: TRBD1
size: .
CDR3: CATYQVSTGLMGAFF
DNA: TGTGCCACTTACCAAGTTTCGACAGGGCTTATGGGGGCTTTCTTT

J: TRBJ2-2
V: TRBV2
D: .
size: .
CDR3: CASRPSRGELFF
DNA: TGTGCCAGCCGCCCCTCCCGTGGGGAGCTGTTTTTT

J: TRBJ2-5
V: TRBV19
D: .
size: .
CDR3: CASSALAGPQETQYF
DNA: TGTGCCAGTAGTGCCCTCGCGGGCCCCCAAGAGACCCAGTACTTC